This T cell receptor beta chain was sequenced in a study of blood T cell repertoires in COVID-19 (TCRdb year 2020). General notes on the study: Samples from collaborators originated in the United States, Italy and Spain and spanned both the acute and convalescent phases of COVID-19. The prospective study material was composed of cDNA or gDNA derived from T cells, B-cell-depleted T cells, or PBMCs. The dataset comprised deeply sampled blood TCRbeta repertoires from subjects exposed to, actively infected with, or recovered from COVID-19. A freely available public database, intended as a resource for researchers studying the immune response to SARS-CoV-2, is where the repertoires were released. The samples were drawn from the first 160 participants of the ongoing ImmuneRACE study and from 1,254 subjects provided by 6 global collaborators. A de-identified subject ID, COVID-19 status, age in years and sex were almost always included in the sample metadata. HLA class I and class II types, where available, came from metadata supplied by the sample provider rather than from assay-based typing.

TCRbeta CDR3 regions were amplified from genomic DNA by means of the immunoSEQ Assay, a bias-controlled multiplex PCR. The source study handled its data this way. The number of nucleated cells in each sample was estimated by amplification of reference gene primers within the assay. To quantify the absolute abundance of each unique TCRbeta CDR3 rearrangement, sequence reads were collapsed and filtered. Productive Simpson clonality was computed per sample as the square root of Simpson's diversity index over productive rearrangements. TCRdb retrieved this table from immuneACCESS and kept in-frame rearrangements only. Not all clones are present; in checked studies, unresolved V genes account for under half, and no reason is known for the remainder. V and J calls and clone size come straight from that table; D and trimming were deduced from the DNA. Across this sample there are 300,000 to 450,000 clones, with 85% seen only once. The ten largest make up 3% to 4% of the sample.

Collaborating institutions collected whole blood in K2EDTA tubes following their own protocols. For TCRbeta analysis, collaborators shipped samples in one of three forms: frozen whole blood, isolated PBMCs, or DNA extracted from either of those sample types. Overall study results and their limits: The quantity of clinical and demographic metadata differed by source and by participant and was supplied without curation.

A distance of 13 bases separates the germline ends of V and J, which lose 8 bases and 2 bases respectively. From its cysteine to its phenylalanine, the CDR3 spans 14 amino acids. The retained sequence is limited to the CDR3, 42 bases, with the frame set at the first base. CDR1 MNHEY and CDR2 SVGAGI are derived from the germline V gene. With respect to this clone: The clone's antigen remains unknown. Base qualities are not provided; no much larger clone lies one nucleotide away.

This clonotype was obtained from a woman aged 18-29 years with acute or convalescent COVID-19. Here the chain combines TRBV6-5 and TRBJ1-3, with the D gene not confidently named. Sequencing input: peripheral blood. The CDR3 corresponds to CASEVRVAGNTIYF. The sequenced DNA: TGTGCCAGCGAGGTACGGGTGGCTGGAAACACCATATATTTT.